The clone carrying this T cell receptor beta chain has ten or more counts. Its antigen remains unknown. This entry comes from a study of read filtering for tumor transcriptome and immune sequencing. General study findings and limits: Dropping single-read clonotypes raised IR-seq and RNA-seq shared-clonotype correlation. Compared with RNA-seq, IR-seq gave much higher clonotype depth and reliability. Sorted CD138-negative bone marrow cells were not purified T cells.

This CDR3 region has 14 residues. The germline gives CDR1 MDHEN, CDR2 SYDVKM. V was shortened by 6 bases and J by 0 bases, with 12 bases between the two germline ends. The library was built from around 400 ng RNA with molecular barcoded adaptors for alpha/delta and beta/gamma chains. TCRdb re-derived calls from the reads in MiXCR, one entry per CDR3 protein. The table records over 50,000 distinct CDR3 sequences, 15% to 25% of them present only once. Sequencing used a population of CD138-negative cells sorted from bone marrow. The receptor was derived from a donor aged 40 or older with multiple myeloma. The chain recombines TRBV28 with TRBJ2-7; D uncertain. The CDR3 coding sequence is TGTGCCAGCAGGTCCGAATCGGTCTCCTACGAGCAGTACTTC. It specifies CASRSESVSYEQYF.